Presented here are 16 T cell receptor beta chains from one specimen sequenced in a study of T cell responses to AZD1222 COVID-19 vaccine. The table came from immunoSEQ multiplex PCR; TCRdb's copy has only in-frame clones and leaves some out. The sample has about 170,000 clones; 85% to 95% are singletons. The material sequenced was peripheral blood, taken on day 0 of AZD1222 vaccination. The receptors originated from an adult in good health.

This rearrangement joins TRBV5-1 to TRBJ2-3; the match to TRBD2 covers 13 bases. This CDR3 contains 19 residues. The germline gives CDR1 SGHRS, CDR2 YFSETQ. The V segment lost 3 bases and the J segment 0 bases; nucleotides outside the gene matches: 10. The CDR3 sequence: CASSSLLAGGGASTDTQYF. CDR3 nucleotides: TGCGCCAGCAGCTCCCTACTAGCGGGAGGGGGAGCTAGCACAGATACGCAGTATTTT.

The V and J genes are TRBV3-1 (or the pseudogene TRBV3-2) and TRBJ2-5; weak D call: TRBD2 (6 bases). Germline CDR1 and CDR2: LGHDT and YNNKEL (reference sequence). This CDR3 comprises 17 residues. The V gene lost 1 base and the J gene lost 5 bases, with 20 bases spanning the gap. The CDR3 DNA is TGTGCCAGCAGCCAAGTCCACGGAGGGTTAGCGACGGAGACCCAGTACTTC. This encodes CASSQVHGGLATETQYF.

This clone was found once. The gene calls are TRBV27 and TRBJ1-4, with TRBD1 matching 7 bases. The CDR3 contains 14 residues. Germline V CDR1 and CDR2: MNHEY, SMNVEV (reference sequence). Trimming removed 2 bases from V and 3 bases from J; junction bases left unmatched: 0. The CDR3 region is CASSLQGANEKLFF. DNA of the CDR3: TGTGCCAGCAGTTTACAGGGGGCTAATGAAAAACTGTTTTTT.

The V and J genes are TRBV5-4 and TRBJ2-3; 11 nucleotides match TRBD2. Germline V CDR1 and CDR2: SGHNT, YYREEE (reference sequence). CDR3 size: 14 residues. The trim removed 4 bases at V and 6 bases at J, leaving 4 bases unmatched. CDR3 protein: CASSTRTSGDTQYF. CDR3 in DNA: TGTGCCAGCAGCACCCGGACTAGCGGGGATACGCAGTATTTT.

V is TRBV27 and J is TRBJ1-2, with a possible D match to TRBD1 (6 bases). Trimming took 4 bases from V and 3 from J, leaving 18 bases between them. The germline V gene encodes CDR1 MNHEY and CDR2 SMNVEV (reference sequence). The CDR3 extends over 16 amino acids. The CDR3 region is CASSSNPRGAYYGYTF. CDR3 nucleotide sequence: TGTGCCAGCAGTTCCAACCCACGGGGGGCGTACTATGGCTACACCTTC.

CDR3 coding DNA: TGTGCCAGCAGCTCAGGGGGGCTTTCACGGCATGGCTACACCTTC. Its protein product is CASSSGGLSRHGYTF. The chain has TRBV7-9 and TRBJ1-2; TRBD1 aligns across 7 bases. CDR1 and CDR2 (germline): SEHNR, FQNEAQ (reference sequence). The CDR3 spans 15 residues. V was pared by 4 bases and J by 6 bases, with 11 bases of the junction left unmatched.

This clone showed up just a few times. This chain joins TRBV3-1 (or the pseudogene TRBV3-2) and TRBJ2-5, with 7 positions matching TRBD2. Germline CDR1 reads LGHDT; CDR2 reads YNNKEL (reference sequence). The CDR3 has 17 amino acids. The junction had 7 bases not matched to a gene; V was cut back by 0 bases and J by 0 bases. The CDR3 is CASSQDGLLANQETQYF. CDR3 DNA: TGTGCCAGCAGCCAAGATGGTCTACTAGCGAACCAAGAGACCCAGTACTTC.

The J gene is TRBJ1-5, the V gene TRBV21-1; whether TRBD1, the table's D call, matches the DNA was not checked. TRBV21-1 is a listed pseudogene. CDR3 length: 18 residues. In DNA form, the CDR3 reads TGTGCCAGCAGCAACCCCCGGCAGGTTAGTTTTAGCAATCAGCCCCAGCATTTT. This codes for CASSNPRQVSFSNQPQHF.

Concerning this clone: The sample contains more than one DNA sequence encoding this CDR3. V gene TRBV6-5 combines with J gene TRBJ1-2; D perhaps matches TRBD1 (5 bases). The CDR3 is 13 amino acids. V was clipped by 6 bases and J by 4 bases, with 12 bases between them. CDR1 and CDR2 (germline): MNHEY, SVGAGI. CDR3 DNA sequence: TGTGCCAGCAGCTGGGGAAGGGGCTATGGCTACACCTTC. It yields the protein CASSWGRGYGYTF.

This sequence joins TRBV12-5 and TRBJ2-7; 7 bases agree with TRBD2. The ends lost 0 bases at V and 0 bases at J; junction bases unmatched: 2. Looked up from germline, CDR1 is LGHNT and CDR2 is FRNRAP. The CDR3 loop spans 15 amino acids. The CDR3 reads CASGLVGGSSYEQYF. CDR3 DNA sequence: TGTGCTAGTGGTTTGGTCGGGGGGAGCTCCTACGAGCAGTACTTC.

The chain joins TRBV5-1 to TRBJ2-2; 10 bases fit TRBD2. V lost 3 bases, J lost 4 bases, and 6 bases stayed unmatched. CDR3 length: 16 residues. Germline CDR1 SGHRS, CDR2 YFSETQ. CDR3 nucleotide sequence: TGCGCCAGCAGCTCGGGACTAGCGCCTCTCACCGGGGAGCTGTTTTTT. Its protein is CASSSGLAPLTGELFF.

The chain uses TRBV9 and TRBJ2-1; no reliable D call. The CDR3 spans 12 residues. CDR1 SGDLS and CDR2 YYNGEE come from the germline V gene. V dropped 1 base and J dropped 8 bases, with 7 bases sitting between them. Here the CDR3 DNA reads TGTGCCAGCAGCGTACTAGATTATGAGCAGTTCTTC. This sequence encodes CASSVLDYEQFF.

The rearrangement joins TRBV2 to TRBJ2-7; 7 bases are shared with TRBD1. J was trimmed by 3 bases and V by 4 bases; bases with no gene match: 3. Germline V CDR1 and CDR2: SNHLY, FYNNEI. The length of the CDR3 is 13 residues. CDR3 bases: TGTGCCAGCAGTGGCGGACAGGTCTACGAGCAGTACTTC. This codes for CASSGGQVYEQYF.

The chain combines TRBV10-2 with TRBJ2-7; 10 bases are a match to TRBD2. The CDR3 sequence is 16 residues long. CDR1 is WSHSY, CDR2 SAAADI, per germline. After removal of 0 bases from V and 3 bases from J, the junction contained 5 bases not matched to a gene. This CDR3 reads CASSESVLAGVYEQYF. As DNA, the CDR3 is TGCGCCAGCAGTGAGTCGGTGCTAGCGGGAGTCTACGAGCAGTACTTC.

The chain's CDR3 is CASSRDRGDTEAFF. The CDR3 DNA sequence: TGTGCCAGCAGTAGAGACAGGGGGGACACTGAAGCTTTCTTT. This chain connects TRBV6-5 to TRBJ1-1; 9 bases are shared with TRBD1. Per germline, CDR1 MNHEY and CDR2 SVGAGI. With 5 bases clipped from V and 3 bases from J, the junction kept 4 bases outside the gene matches. The CDR3 is made up of 14 amino acids.

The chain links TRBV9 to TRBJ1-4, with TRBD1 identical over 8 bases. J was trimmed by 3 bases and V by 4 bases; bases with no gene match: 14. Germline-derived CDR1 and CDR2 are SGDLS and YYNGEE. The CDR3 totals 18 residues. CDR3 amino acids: CASSPTGQVIAANEKLFF. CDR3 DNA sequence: TGTGCCAGCAGCCCCACGGGACAGGTAATCGCCGCTAATGAAAAACTGTTTTTT.